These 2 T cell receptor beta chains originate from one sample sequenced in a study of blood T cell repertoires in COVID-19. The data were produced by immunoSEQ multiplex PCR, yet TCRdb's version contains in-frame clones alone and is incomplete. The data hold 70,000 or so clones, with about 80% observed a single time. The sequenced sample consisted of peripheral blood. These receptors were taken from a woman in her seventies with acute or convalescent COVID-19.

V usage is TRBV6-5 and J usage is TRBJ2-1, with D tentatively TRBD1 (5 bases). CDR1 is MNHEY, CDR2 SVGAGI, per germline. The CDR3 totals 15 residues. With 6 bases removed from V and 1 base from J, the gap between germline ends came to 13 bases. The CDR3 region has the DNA TGTGCCAGCAGCTTTCAGGGTTCTTCCTACAATGAGCAGTTCTTC. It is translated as CASSFQGSSYNEQFF.

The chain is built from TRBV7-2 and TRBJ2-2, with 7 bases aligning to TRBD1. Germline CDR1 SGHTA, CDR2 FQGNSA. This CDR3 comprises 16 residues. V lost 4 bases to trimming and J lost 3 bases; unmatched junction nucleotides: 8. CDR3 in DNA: TGTGCCAGCAGCTCATACAGGGGAGCAGACACCGGGGAGCTGTTTTTT. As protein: CASSSYRGADTGELFF.